This T cell receptor beta chain was found in a study of blood T cells in healthy people across ages. At the level of the study: With template switching, about one barcoded beta molecule was captured per two T cells. Study outcomes and limitations: Total diversity from one million sequenced T cells was likely underestimated.

This clonotype was counted between two and nine times. No antigen is known for it. For the second PCR, which ran for roughly 7 to 11 cycles, a sample-barcoded 5' primer and a J-beta primer mix were used. TCRdb re-analysed the 5' RACE reads in MiXCR, keeping a single row per CDR3 protein. The sample yields approximately 850,000 distinct CDR3 sequences, more than 45% seen once. Peripheral blood was drawn, around 9.3 milliliters per donor. This CDR3 contains 17 residues. Germline V lookup: CDR1 SEHNR, CDR2 FQNEAQ (reference sequence). Deletions cut 4 bases from V and 3 bases from J, with 22 bases between.

This clonotype originated in a man aged 25-40 years in good health. This rearrangement joins TRBV7-9 to TRBJ2-7; TRBD1 is a possible D gene (5 bases). The specimen sequenced was blood. As DNA, the CDR3 is TGTGCCAGCAGCTCAGACAGTCTGCGCCCGCCAGACTACGAGCAGTACTTC. It encodes CASSSDSLRPPDYEQYF.